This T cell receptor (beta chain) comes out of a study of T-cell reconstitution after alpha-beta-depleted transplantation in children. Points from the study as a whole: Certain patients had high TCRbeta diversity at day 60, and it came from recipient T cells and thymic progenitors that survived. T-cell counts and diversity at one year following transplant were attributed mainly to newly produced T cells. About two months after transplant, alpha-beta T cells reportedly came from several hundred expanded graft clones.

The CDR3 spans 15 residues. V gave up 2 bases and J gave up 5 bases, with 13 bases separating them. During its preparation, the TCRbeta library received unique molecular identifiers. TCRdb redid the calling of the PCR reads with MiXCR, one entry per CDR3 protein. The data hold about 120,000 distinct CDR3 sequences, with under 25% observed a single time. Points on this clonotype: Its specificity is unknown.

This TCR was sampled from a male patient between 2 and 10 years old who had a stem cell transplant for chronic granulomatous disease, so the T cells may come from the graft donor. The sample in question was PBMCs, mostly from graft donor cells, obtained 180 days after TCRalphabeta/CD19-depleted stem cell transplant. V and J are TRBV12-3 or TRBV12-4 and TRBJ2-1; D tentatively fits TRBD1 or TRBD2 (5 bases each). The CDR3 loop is CASSLTKGPDNEQFF. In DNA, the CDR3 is TGTGCCAGCAGTTTAACGAAGGGACCGGACAATGAGCAGTTCTTC.